Listed below are T cell receptor beta chains from one sample, sequenced in a study of shared clonotypes between healthy human individuals. Generated by immunoSEQ multiplex PCR, the TCRdb table keeps only in-frame clones and is missing some. The sample lists about 1.5 million clones; nearly 99% were seen once. The sample was naive CD4+ T cells sorted from blood. The receptors shown here come from a man aged 25-45 years in good health. Each CDR3 is given with its conserved first and last residue. The order of the fields is V gene, J gene, D gene, clone size, CDR3 protein, CDR3 DNA. The D gene is left open where the match is weak. The size of a clone is reported for some rows only, either as once, few or many, or as a class for expanded clones.

V: TRBV7-6; J: TRBJ1-3; D: .; size: .; CDR3: CASSLGQGPPGNTIYF; DNA: TGTGCCAGCAGCTTAGGGCAGGGGCCTCCTGGAAACACCATATATTTT
V: TRBV6-5; J: TRBJ2-7; D: TRBD1; size: .; CDR3: CASNFQGAGEQYF; DNA: TGTGCCAGCAATTTTCAGGGGGCGGGGGAGCAGTACTTC
V: TRBV11-3; J: TRBJ2-2; D: .; size: .; CDR3: CATGTSYTGELFF; DNA: TGTGCCACCGGGACTTCATACACCGGGGAGCTGTTTTTT
V: TRBV6-6; J: TRBJ1-2; D: .; size: .; CDR3: CASSPDRTYGYTF; DNA: TGTGCCAGCAGTCCCGACAGGACCTATGGCTACACCTTC
V: TRBV6-5; J: TRBJ2-5; D: .; size: .; CDR3: CASSYSRDTEGYF; DNA: TGTGCCAGCAGTTACTCGCGGGACACTGAAGGGTACTTC
V: TRBV28; J: TRBJ1-1; D: .; size: once; CDR3: CASSLFQGMNTEAFF; DNA: TGTGCCAGCAGTTTATTTCAGGGGATGAACACTGAAGCTTTCTTT
V: TRBV4-1; J: TRBJ2-3; D: .; size: once; CDR3: CASSQLGTTDTQYF; DNA: TGCGCCAGCAGCCAATTAGGGACCACAGATACGCAGTATTTT
V: TRBV18; J: TRBJ2-7; D: TRBD2; size: .; CDR3: CASSPPAPRAGVGYEQYF; DNA: TGTGCCAGCTCACCACCGGCACCTCGAGCGGGAGTCGGGTACGAGCAGTACTTC
V: TRBV27; J: TRBJ1-1; D: .; size: .; CDR3: CASSLRARDTEAFF; DNA: TGTGCCAGCAGTTTGAGAGCCAGGGACACTGAAGCTTTCTTT
V: TRBV28; J: TRBJ1-1; D: .; size: .; CDR3: CASAETRRDTEAFF; DNA: TGTGCCAGTGCAGAGACCCGAAGGGACACTGAAGCTTTCTTT
V: TRBV5-6; J: TRBJ2-7; D: .; size: .; CDR3: CASSLRRTYEQYF; DNA: TGTGCCAGCAGCTTGCGCAGGACATACGAGCAGTACTTC
V: TRBV5-1; J: TRBJ2-7; D: TRBD1; size: .; CDR3: CASSASRDRGYEQYF; DNA: TGCGCCAGCAGTGCTAGCCGGGACAGGGGCTACGAGCAGTACTTC
V: TRBV7-9; J: TRBJ2-7; D: TRBD1; size: .; CDR3: CASSSSVGTGISYEQYF; DNA: TGTGCCAGCAGCTCCTCTGTGGGGACAGGGATCTCCTACGAGCAGTACTTC
V: TRBV6-1; J: TRBJ2-7; D: TRBD1; size: .; CDR3: CASSVRDRAYEQYF; DNA: TGTGCCAGCAGTGTTCGGGACAGGGCTTACGAGCAGTACTTC
V: TRBV6-1; J: TRBJ2-1; D: .; size: .; CDR3: CASSDLLTDEQFF; DNA: TGTGCCAGCAGTGATCTCTTGACAGATGAGCAGTTCTTC
V: TRBV7-2; J: TRBJ2-7; D: .; size: .; CDR3: CASSLSSGISYEQYF; DNA: TGTGCCAGCAGCTTAAGTTCTGGGATCTCCTACGAGCAGTACTTC
V: TRBV4-3; J: TRBJ2-7; D: TRBD2; size: .; CDR3: CASSQGLAGTYEQYF; DNA: TGCGCCAGCAGCCAAGGACTAGCGGGAACCTACGAGCAGTACTTC
V: TRBV4-3; J: TRBJ2-3; D: TRBD2; size: .; CDR3: CASSQDLGLAGGASTDTQYF; DNA: TGCGCCAGCAGCCAAGATCTAGGGCTAGCGGGAGGGGCTAGCACAGATACGCAGTATTTT
V: TRBV19; J: TRBJ1-1; D: .; size: .; CDR3: CASSIQGSNTEAFF; DNA: TGTGCCAGTAGTATACAGGGGTCGAACACTGAAGCTTTCTTT
V: TRBV5-4; J: TRBJ1-1; D: .; size: once; CDR3: CAMVRGLNTEAFF; DNA: TGTGCCATGGTCCGGGGCCTGAACACTGAAGCTTTCTTT
V: TRBV7-9; J: TRBJ2-5; D: .; size: .; CDR3: CASSLPAGLGETQYF; DNA: TGTGCCAGCAGCTTACCGGCTGGATTGGGGGAGACCCAGTACTTC
V: TRBV5-4; J: TRBJ1-4; D: .; size: .; CDR3: CASSLSATNEKLFF; DNA: TGTGCCAGCAGCTTGAGTGCAACTAATGAAAAACTGTTTTTT
V: TRBV2; J: TRBJ2-7; D: .; size: .; CDR3: CASSEAPGSEQYF; DNA: TGTGCCAGCAGTGAAGCGCCAGGTTCCGAGCAGTACTTC
V: TRBV2; J: TRBJ1-1; D: .; size: .; CDR3: CASSDGEAFF; DNA: TGTGCCAGCAGTGACGGTGAAGCTTTCTTT
V: TRBV5-5; J: TRBJ2-7; D: TRBD1; size: .; CDR3: CASSSGTVSSYEQYF; DNA: TGTGCCAGCAGCTCCGGGACAGTCAGCTCCTACGAGCAGTACTTC
V: TRBV6-1; J: TRBJ2-5; D: .; size: .; CDR3: CASSVEGRAQYF; DNA: TGTGCCAGCAGTGTTGAGGGTAGAGCCCAGTACTTC
V: TRBV7-2; J: TRBJ2-5; D: .; size: .; CDR3: CASSLSLQETQYF; DNA: TGTGCCAGCAGCTTGTCCCTGCAAGAGACCCAGTACTTC
V: TRBV19; J: TRBJ1-4; D: .; size: .; CDR3: CASNNRNLEKLFF; DNA: TGTGCCAGTAATAACAGGAACCTGGAAAAACTGTTTTTT
V: TRBV7-9; J: TRBJ2-3; D: TRBD1; size: .; CDR3: CASSPTGRSTDTQYF; DNA: TGTGCCAGCAGCCCGACAGGGAGAAGCACAGATACGCAGTATTTT
V: TRBV28; J: TRBJ2-7; D: .; size: .; CDR3: CASSLFSRQVYFYEQYF; DNA: TGTGCCAGCAGTTTATTCTCTCGGCAGGTTTATTTTTACGAGCAGTACTTC
V: TRBV9; J: TRBJ2-1; D: .; size: .; CDR3: CASSVQGNEQFF; DNA: TGTGCCAGCAGCGTCCAGGGTAATGAGCAGTTCTTC
V: TRBV11-3; J: TRBJ1-1; D: .; size: .; CDR3: CASSLSGVGEAFF; DNA: TGTGCCAGCAGCTTAAGCGGGGTTGGTGAAGCTTTCTTT
V: TRBV7-2; J: TRBJ2-5; D: .; size: .; CDR3: CASSPAVALQETQYF; DNA: TGTGCCAGCAGCCCGGCGGTAGCTCTACAAGAGACCCAGTACTTC
V: TRBV5-1; J: TRBJ2-7; D: TRBD2; size: .; CDR3: CASSYGGGVSYEQYF; DNA: TGCGCCAGCAGCTACGGTGGGGGGGTCTCCTACGAGCAGTACTTC
V: TRBV14; J: TRBJ2-5; D: .; size: .; CDR3: CASSQEFGRGAGETQYF; DNA: TGTGCCAGCAGCCAAGAGTTCGGAAGGGGCGCCGGGGAGACCCAGTACTTC
V: TRBV10-3; J: TRBJ1-1; D: .; size: .; CDR3: CAIMSERRNTEAFF; DNA: TGTGCCATCATGAGCGAGCGACGGAACACTGAAGCTTTCTTT
V: TRBV5-8; J: TRBJ1-1; D: .; size: .; CDR3: CASSPPRNTEAFF; DNA: TGTGCCAGCAGCCCTCCTAGGAACACTGAAGCTTTCTTT
V: TRBV11-2; J: TRBJ2-3; D: .; size: .; CDR3: CASSLVGPLLSTDTQYF; DNA: TGTGCCAGCAGCTTAGTCGGACCCTTACTGTCTACAGATACGCAGTATTTT
V: TRBV6-4; J: TRBJ1-2; D: .; size: .; CDR3: CASTARAGYGYTF; DNA: TGTGCCAGCACCGCCCGGGCCGGCTATGGCTACACCTTC
V: TRBV28; J: TRBJ2-5; D: TRBD1; size: .; CDR3: CASSSPGTGDETQYF; DNA: TGTGCCAGCAGTTCGCCCGGGACAGGGGACGAGACCCAGTACTTC